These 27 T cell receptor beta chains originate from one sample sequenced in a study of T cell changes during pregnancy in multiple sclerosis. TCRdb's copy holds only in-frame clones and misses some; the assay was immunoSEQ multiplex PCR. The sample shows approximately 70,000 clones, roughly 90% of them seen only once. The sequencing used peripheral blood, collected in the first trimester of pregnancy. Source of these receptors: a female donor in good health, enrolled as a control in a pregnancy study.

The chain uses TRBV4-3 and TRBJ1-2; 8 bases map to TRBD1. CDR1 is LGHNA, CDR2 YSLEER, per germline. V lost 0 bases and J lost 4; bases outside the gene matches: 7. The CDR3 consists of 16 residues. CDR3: CASSQEPSGGAYGYTF. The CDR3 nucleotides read TGCGCCAGCAGCCAAGAACCCTCAGGGGGCGCCTATGGCTACACCTTC.

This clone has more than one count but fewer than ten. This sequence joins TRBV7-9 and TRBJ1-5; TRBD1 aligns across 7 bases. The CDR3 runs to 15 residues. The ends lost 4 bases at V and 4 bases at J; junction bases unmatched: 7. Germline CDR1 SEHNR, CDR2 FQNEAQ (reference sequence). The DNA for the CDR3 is TGTGCCAGCAGCTCAGGGGGTATGGGAAATCAGCCCCAGCATTTT. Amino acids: CASSSGGMGNQPQHF.

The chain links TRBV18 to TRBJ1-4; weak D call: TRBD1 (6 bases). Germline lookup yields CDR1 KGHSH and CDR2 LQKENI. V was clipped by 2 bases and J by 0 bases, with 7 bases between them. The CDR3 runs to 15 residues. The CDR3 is CASSPWDTTNEKLFF. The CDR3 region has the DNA TGTGCCAGCTCACCATGGGACACAACTAATGAAAAACTGTTTTTT.

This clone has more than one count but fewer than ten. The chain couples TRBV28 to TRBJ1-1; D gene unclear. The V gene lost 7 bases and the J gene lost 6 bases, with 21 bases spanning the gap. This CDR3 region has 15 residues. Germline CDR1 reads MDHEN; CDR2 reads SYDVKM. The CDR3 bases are TGTGCCAGCATCAAACACAAAGGGTCGAGGGCTGAAGCTTTCTTT. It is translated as CASIKHKGSRAEAFF.

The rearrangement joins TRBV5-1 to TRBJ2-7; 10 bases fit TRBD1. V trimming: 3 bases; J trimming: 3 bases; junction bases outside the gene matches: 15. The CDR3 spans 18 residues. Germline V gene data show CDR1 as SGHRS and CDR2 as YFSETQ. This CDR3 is CASSSPVYSTGGNYEQYF. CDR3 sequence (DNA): TGCGCCAGCAGCTCCCCAGTCTACTCGACAGGGGGCAACTACGAGCAGTACTTC. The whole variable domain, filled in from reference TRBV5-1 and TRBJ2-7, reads KAGVTQTPRYLIKTRGQQVTLSCSPISGHRSVSWYQQTPGQGLQFLFEYFSETQRNKGNFPGRFSGRQFSNSRSEMNVSTLELGDSALYLCASSSPVYSTGGNYEQYFGPGTRLTVT.

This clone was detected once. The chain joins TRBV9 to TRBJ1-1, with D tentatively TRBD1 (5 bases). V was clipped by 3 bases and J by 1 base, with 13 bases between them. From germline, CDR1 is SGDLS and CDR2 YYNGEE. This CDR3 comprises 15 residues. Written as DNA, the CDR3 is TGTGCCAGCAGCGCCCCCGCTACAGGGAACACTGAAGCTTTCTTT. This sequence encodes CASSAPATGNTEAFF.

The CDR3 nucleotides are TGTGCCAGCAGCTCTCTCCACACGGTCGGGGGGGAGACCCAGTACTTC. Translated, it gives CASSSLHTVGGETQYF. V usage is TRBV5-4 and J usage is TRBJ2-5; 7 nucleotides line up with TRBD2. In germline, CDR1 is SGHNT, CDR2 YYREEE (reference sequence). J gave up 5 bases and V 3 bases, and 13 bases lay outside the gene matches. The CDR3 runs to 16 residues.

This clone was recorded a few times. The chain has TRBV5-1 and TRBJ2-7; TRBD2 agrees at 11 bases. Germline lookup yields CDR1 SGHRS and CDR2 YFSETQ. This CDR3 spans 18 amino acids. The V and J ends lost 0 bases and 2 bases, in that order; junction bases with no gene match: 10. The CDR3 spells CASSLALSGLADPYEQYF. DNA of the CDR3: TGCGCCAGCAGCTTGGCTTTGTCGGGACTAGCGGACCCCTACGAGCAGTACTTC.

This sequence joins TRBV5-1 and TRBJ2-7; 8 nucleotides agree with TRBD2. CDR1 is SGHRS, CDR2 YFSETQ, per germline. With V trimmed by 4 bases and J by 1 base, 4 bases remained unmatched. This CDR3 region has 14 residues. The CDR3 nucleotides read TGCGCCAGCAGCCCGACGGGGGGGTCCTACGAGCAGTACTTC. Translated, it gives CASSPTGGSYEQYF.

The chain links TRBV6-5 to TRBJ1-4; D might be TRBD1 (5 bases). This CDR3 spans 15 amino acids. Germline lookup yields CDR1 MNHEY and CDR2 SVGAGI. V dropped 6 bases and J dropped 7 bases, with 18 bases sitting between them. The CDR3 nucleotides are TGTGCCAGCAGCCGGATGTGGGGGGTTGGTGAAAAACTGTTTTTT. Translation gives CASSRMWGVGEKLFF.

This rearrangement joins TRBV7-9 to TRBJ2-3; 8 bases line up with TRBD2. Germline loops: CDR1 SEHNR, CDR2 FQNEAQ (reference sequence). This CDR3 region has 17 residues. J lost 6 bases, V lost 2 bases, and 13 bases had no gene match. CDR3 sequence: CASSLLSAGGHRDTQYF. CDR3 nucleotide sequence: TGTGCCAGCAGCTTATTATCGGCGGGGGGCCACCGGGATACGCAGTATTTT. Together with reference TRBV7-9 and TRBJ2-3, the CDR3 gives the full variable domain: DTGVSQNPRHKITKRGQNVTFRCDPISEHNRLYWYRQTLGQGPEFLTYFQNEAQLEKSRLLSDRFSAERPKGSFSTLEIQRTEQGDSAMYLCASSLLSAGGHRDTQYFGPGTRLTVL.

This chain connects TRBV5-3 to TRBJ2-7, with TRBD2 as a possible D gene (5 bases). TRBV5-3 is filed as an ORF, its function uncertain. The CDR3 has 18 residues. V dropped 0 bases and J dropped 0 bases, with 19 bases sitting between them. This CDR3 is CARSLGYSGEPTSYEQYF. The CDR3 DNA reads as TGTGCCAGAAGCTTGGGGTACAGCGGTGAACCGACCTCCTACGAGCAGTACTTC.

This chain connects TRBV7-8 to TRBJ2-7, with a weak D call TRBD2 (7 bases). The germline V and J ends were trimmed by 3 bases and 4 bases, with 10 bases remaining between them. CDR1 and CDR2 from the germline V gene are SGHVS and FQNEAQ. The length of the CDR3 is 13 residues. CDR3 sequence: CASSFGGAYEQYF. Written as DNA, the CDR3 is TGTGCCAGCAGCTTTGGGGGGGCATACGAGCAGTACTTC.

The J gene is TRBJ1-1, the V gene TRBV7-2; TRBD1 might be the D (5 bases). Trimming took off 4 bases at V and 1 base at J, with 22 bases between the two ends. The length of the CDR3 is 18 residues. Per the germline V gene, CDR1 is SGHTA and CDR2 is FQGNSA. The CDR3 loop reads CASSSRAGVGNPNTEAFF. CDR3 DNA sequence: TGTGCCAGCAGCTCCCGAGCGGGGGTTGGGAACCCGAACACTGAAGCTTTCTTT.

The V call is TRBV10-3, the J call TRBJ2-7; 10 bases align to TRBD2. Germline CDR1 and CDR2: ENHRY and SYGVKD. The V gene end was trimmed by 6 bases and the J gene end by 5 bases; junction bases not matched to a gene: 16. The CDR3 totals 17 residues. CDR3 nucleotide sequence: TGTGCCATCAGACCCGGGGGAGCAGCGGGAGGGCCCAACGAGCAGTACTTC. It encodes CAIRPGGAAGGPNEQYF.

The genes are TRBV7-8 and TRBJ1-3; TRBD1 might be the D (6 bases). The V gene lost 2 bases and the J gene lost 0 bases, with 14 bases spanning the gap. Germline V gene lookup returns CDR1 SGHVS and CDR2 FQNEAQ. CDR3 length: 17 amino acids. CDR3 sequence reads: CASSLFVQGHSGNTIYF. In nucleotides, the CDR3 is TGTGCCAGCAGCTTATTTGTCCAGGGACACTCTGGAAACACCATATATTTT.

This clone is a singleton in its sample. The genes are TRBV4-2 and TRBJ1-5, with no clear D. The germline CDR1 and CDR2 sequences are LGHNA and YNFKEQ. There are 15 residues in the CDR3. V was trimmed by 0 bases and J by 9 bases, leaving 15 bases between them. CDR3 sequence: CASSQDHAIRGPQHF. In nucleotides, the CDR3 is TGTGCCAGCAGCCAAGACCATGCAATCAGAGGGCCCCAGCATTTT.

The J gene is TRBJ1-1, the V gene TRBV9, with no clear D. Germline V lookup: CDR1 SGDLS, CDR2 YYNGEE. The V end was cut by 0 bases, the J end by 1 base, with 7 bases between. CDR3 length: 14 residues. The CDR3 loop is CASSVDTANTEAFF. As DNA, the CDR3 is TGTGCCAGCAGCGTAGATACAGCGAACACTGAAGCTTTCTTT.

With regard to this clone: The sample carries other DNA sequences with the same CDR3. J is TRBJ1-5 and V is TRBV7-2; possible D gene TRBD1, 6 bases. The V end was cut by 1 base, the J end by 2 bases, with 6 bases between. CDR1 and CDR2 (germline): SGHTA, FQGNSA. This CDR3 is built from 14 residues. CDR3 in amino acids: CASSLGQGNQPQHF. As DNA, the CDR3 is TGTGCCAGCAGCTTAGGACAGGGCAATCAGCCCCAGCATTTT.

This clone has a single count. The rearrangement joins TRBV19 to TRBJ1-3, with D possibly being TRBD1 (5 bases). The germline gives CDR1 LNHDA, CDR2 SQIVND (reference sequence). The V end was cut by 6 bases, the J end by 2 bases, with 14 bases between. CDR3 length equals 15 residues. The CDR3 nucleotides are TGTGCCAGTAGCCAAGACAGTTCTCCTGGAAACACCATATATTTT. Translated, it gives CASSQDSSPGNTIYF.

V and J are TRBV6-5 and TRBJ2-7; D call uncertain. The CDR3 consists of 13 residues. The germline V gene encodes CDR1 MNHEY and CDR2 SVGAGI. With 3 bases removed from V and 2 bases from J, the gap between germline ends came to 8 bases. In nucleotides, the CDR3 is TGTGCCAGCAGTTATAACACAGCCTACGAGCAGTACTTC. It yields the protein CASSYNTAYEQYF.

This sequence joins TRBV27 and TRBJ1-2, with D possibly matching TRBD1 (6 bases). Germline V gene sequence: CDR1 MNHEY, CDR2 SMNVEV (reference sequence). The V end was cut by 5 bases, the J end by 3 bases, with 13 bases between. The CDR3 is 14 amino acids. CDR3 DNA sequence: TGTGCCAGCAGTGTTGGACAGAGAGACTATGGCTACACCTTC. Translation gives CASSVGQRDYGYTF.

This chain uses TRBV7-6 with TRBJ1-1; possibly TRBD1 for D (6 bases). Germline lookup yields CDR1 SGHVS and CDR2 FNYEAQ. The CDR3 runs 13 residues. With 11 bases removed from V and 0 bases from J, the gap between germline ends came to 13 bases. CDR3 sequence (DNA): TGTGCCGTTAAAACAGGGTTGAACACTGAAGCTTTCTTT. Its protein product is CAVKTGLNTEAFF.

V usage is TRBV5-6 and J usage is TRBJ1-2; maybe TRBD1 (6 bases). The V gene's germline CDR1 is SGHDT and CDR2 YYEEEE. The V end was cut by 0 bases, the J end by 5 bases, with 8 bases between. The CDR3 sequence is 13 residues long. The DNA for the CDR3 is TGTGCCAGCAGCTTGGAACAGGGATATGGCTACACCTTC. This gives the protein CASSLEQGYGYTF. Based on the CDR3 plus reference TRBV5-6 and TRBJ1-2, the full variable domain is DAGVTQSPTHLIKTRGQQVTLRCSPKSGHDTVSWYQQALGQGPQFIFQYYEEEERQRGNFPDRFSGHQFPNYSSELNVNALLLGDSALYLCASSLEQGYGYTFGSGTRLTVV.

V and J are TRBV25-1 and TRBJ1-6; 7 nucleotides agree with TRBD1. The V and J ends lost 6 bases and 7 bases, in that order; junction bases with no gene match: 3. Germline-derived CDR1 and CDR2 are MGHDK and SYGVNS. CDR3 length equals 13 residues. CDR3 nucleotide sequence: TGTGCCAGCAGGGGACAGCACAATTCACCCCTCCACTTT. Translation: CASRGQHNSPLHF.

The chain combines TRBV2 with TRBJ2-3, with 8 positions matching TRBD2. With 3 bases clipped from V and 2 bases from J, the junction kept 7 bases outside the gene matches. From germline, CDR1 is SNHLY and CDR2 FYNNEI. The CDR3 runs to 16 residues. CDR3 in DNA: TGTGCCAGCAGTGATGCCTCGGGGGGGGACACAGATACGCAGTATTTT. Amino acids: CASSDASGGDTDTQYF.

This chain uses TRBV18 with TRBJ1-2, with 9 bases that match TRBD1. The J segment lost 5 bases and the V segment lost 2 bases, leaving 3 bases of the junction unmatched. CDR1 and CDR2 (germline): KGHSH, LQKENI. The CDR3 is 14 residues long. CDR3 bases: TGTGCCAGCTCACCAACCGGGACAGGGTATGGCTACACCTTC. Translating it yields CASSPTGTGYGYTF.